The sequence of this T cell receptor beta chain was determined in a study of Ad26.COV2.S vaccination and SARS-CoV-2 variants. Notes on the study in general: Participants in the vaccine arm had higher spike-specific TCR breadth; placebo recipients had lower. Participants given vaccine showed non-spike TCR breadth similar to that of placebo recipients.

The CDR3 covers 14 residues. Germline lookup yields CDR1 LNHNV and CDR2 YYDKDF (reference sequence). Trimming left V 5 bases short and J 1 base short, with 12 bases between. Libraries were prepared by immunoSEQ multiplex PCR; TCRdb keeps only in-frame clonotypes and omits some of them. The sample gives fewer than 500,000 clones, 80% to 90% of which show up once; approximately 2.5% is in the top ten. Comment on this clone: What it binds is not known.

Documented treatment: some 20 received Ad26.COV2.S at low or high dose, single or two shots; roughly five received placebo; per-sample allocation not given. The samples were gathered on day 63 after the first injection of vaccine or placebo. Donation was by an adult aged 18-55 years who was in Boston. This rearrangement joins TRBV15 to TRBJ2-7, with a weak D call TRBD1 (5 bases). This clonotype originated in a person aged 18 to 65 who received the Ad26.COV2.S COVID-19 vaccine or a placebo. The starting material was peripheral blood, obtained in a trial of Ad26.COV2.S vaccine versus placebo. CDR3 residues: CATSLQDISYEQYF. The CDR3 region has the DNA TGTGCCACCAGCCTACAGGACATATCCTACGAGCAGTACTTC.